The following is a TCR beta chain sequence with its context. What it binds is not known. This specimen comes from a study of CD8 T cells in ankylosing spondylitis. Study-level points and caveats: In ankylosing spondylitis blood, a motif of roughly eight highly homologous TCR beta variants appeared characteristic. Disease-linked clones reportedly showed significant enrichment in matched ankylosing spondylitis synovial fluid. A subset of motif variants has previously been described in the synovial fluid and blood of reactive arthritis. Clones linked to disease, bearing a CD8+ phenotype, were relatively rare in peripheral blood.

Per germline, CDR1 SGHTA and CDR2 FQGNSA. V lost 2 bases to trimming and J lost 2 bases, with 9 bases between them. The CDR3 spans 14 residues. Making use of molecular barcodes, quantitative 5'-RACE generated TCR beta libraries. TCRdb ran MiXCR on the 5' RACE reads and lists one entry per CDR3 protein. The data contain about 700,000 distinct CDR3 sequences, around 20% of them singletons. The V call is TRBV7-2, the J call TRBJ1-2, with D uncertain. The source is a male donor with ankylosing spondylitis. The sequencing input was blood, either unsorted or a sorted T cell fraction (not recorded which). The chain's CDR3 is CASSLIGYNYGYTF. The CDR3 DNA sequence: TGTGCCAGCAGCTTAATAGGGTACAACTATGGCTACACCTTC.